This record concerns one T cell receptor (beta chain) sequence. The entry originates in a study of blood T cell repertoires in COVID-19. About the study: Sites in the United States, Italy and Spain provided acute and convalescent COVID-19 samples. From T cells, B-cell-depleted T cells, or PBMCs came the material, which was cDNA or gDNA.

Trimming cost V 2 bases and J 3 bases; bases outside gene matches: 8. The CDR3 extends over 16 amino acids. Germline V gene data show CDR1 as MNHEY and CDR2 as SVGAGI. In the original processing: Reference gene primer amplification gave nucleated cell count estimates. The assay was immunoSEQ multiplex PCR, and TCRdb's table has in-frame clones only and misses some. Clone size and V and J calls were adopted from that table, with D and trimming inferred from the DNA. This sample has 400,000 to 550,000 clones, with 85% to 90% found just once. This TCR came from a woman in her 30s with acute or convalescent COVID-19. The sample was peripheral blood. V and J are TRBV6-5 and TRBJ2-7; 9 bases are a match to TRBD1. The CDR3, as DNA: TGTGCCAGCAGTTACGGGACAGGGTTCGCCCTCTACGAGCAGTACTTC. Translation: CASSYGTGFALYEQYF.